These 7 T cell receptor beta chains were all obtained from the same sample, sequenced in a study of blood T cell repertoires in COVID-19. Produced via immunoSEQ multiplex PCR; TCRdb's table is partial and in-frame only. The profile covers 110,000 or so clones, with about 86% appearing a single time and roughly 8% taken by the ten largest. The sequencing sample was made of peripheral blood. The receptors originated from a man between 65 and 85 years old who had recovered from COVID-19.

The rearrangement joins TRBV19 to TRBJ2-7; possibly TRBD2 for D (5 bases). CDR1 and CDR2 (germline): LNHDA, SQIVND (reference sequence). This CDR3 comprises 13 residues. Between the trimmed V and J ends, which lost 11 bases and 0 bases, there was a span of 14 bases. The DNA of the CDR3 is TGTGCCTCCGCGAGGGTGGACTCCTACGAGCAGTACTTC. Amino acid sequence: CASARVDSYEQYF.

The chain has TRBV28 and TRBJ1-2; D is undetermined. The CDR3 length is 12 residues. Trimming removed 10 bases from V and 5 bases from J, with 14 bases in between. CDR1 is MDHEN and CDR2 is SYDVKM in the germline V gene. CDR3 nucleotides: TGTGCCACCGGTGTTTCCCCTTATGGCTACACCTTC. This codes for CATGVSPYGYTF.

CDR3 nucleotide sequence: TGTGCCAGCAGTTGGGGGGGCCAAATTCAGCAGTACTTC. Translation: CASSWGGQIQQYF. The chain joins TRBV28 to TRBJ2-7; weak D call: TRBD2 (7 bases). Trimming removed 4 bases from V and 8 bases from J, with 15 bases in between. The CDR3 is 13 amino acids. From germline, CDR1 is MDHEN and CDR2 SYDVKM.

J is TRBJ2-1 and V is TRBV7-8, with no clear D. CDR1 is SGHVS and CDR2 is FQNEAQ in the germline V gene. This CDR3 region has 17 residues. The germline V and J ends were trimmed by 1 base and 0 bases, with 13 bases remaining between them. The CDR3 reads CASSLVGLPSSYNEQFF. CDR3 nucleotides: TGTGCCAGCAGCTTAGTTGGGCTTCCGAGCTCCTACAATGAGCAGTTCTTC.

This clone was recorded once. The chain recombines TRBV9 with TRBJ2-2, with D possibly being TRBD2 (6 bases). Trimming left V 0 bases short and J 4 bases short, with 10 bases between. The CDR3 extends over 15 amino acids. CDR1 is SGDLS and CDR2 is YYNGEE in the germline V gene. As DNA, the CDR3 is TGTGCCAGCAGCGTAGGCGGGACTGTCACCGGGGAGCTGTTTTTT. This encodes CASSVGGTVTGELFF.

The chain couples TRBV7-2 to TRBJ1-2; D is possibly TRBD1 (6 bases). Germline V CDR1 and CDR2: SGHTA, FQGNSA. With 5 bases removed from V and 6 bases from J, the gap between germline ends came to 19 bases. The CDR3 totals 15 residues. In DNA, the CDR3 is TGTGCCAGCAGCCGCCCATTGAGGGGGGGCGATGGCTACACCTTC. It codes for CASSRPLRGGDGYTF. Filled out from reference TRBV7-2 and TRBJ1-2, the complete variable domain reads GAGVSQSPSNKVTEKGKDVELRCDPISGHTALYWYRQSLGQGLEFLIYFQGNSAPDKSGLPSDRFSAERTGGSVSTLTIQRTQQEDSAVYLCASSRPLRGGDGYTFGSGTRLTVV.

The V call is TRBV19, the J call TRBJ1-2; D gene unclear. From germline, CDR1 is LNHDA and CDR2 SQIVND (reference sequence). CDR3 length equals 16 residues. With 7 bases removed from V and 6 bases from J, the gap between germline ends came to 24 bases. CDR3 sequence reads: CASNPTGMEERHGYTF. In DNA, the CDR3 is TGTGCCAGTAACCCCACGGGTATGGAGGAGAGACATGGCTACACCTTC. Based on the CDR3 plus reference TRBV19 and TRBJ1-2, the full variable domain is DGGITQSPKYLFRKEGQNVTLSCEQNLNHDAMYWYRQDPGQGLRLIYYSQIVNDFQKGDIAEGYSVSREKKESFPLTVTSAQKNPTAFYLCASNPTGMEERHGYTFGSGTRLTVV.